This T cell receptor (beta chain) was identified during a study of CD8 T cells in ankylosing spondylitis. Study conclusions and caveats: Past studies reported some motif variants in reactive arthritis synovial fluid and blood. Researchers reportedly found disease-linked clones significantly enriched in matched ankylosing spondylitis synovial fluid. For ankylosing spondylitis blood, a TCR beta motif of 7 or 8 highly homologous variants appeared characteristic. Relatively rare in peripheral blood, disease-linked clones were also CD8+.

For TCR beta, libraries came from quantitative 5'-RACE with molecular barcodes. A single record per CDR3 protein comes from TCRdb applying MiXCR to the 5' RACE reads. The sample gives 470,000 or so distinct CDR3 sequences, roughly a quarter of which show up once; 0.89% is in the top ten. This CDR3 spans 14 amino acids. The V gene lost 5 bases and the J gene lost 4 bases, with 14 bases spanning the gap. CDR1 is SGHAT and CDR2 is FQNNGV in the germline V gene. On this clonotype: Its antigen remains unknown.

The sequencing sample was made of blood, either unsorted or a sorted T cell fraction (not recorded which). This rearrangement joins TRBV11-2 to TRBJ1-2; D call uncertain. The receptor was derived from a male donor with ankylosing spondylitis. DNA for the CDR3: TGTGCCAGCAGCCCGGCCGGGAGGAGCTATGGCTACACCTTC. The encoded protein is CASSPAGRSYGYTF.